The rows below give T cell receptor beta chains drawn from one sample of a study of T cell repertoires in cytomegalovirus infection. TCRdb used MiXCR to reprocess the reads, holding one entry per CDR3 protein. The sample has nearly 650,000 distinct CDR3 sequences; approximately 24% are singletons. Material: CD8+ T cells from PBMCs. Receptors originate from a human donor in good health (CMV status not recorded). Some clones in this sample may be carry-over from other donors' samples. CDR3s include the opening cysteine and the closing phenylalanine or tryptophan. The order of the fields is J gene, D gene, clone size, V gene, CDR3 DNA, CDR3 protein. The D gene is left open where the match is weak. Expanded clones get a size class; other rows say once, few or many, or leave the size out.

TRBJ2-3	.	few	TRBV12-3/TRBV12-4	TGTGCCAGCACCACGGACTCCTCTAGCACAGATACGCAGTATTTT	CASTTDSSSTDTQYF
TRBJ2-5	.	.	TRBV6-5	TGTGCCAGCAGTTCCCCCCCCACTGCGACCCAGTACTTC	CASSSPPTATQYF
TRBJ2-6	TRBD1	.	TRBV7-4	TGTACCAGCAGCTTAGACAGGGTCCCGACCGGGGCCAACGTCCTGACTTTC	CTSSLDRVPTGANVLTF
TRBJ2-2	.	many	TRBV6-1	TGTGCCAGCAGTGTACACCCGGGGCCGAACGGGGAGCTGTTTTTT	CASSVHPGPNGELFF
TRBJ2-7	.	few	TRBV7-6	TGTGCCAGCAGCGAGACAGGAGGAACCTACGAGCAGTACTTC	CASSETGGTYEQYF
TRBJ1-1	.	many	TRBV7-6	TGTGCCAGCAGCGTGATGACAAATGAAGCTTTCTTT	CASSVMTNEAFF
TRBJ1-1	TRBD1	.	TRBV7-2	TGTGCCAGCAGCCCCTTGGCAGGGGGTGGTGAAGCTTTCTTT	CASSPLAGGGEAFF
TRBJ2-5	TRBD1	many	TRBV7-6	TGTGCCAGCAGCTCCCGGGGCCGGGACAGGGGGCGAGAGACCCAGTACTTC	CASSSRGRDRGRETQYF
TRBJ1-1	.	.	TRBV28	TGTGCCAGCAGAAGAAAAGGGGGAGGGTGGAACACTGAAGCTTTCTTT	CASRRKGGGWNTEAFF
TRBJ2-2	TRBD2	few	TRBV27	TGTGCCAGCGGGGGACTAGCGGGGGTCGGGGAGCTGTTTTTT	CASGGLAGVGELFF
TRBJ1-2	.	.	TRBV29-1	TGCAGCGTTGATCCAGGCGGTGCGGCTTATGGCTACACCTTC	CSVDPGGAAYGYTF
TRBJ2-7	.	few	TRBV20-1	TGCAGTGCTACTACTAGAACCGACTACGAGCAGTACTTC	CSATTRTDYEQYF
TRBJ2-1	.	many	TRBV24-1	TGTGCCACCAGTGATCGATACAATGAGCAGTTCTTC	CATSDRYNEQFF
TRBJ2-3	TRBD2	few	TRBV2	TGTGCCAGCGAGGGGGAAAGCGGGGGGGCGATAGATACGCAGTATTTT	CASEGESGGAIDTQYF
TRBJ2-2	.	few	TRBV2	TGTGCCACCTTTCAAGGGGGGCGTAAAACCGGGGAGCTGTTTTTT	CATFQGGRKTGELFF
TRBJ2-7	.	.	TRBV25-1	TGTGCCAGCAGTTCAGATCGGGCCTCCTACGAGCAGTACTTC	CASSSDRASYEQYF
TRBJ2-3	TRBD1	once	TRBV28	TGTGCCAGCAGTCACGGACAGGGGGCTGAGGGAGATACGCAGTATTTT	CASSHGQGAEGDTQYF
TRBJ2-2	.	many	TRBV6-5	TGTGCCAGCAGTTACTCCCCGGGCCGGGCGGACACCGGGGAGCTGTTTTTT	CASSYSPGRADTGELFF
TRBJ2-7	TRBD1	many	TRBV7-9	TGTGCCAGCAGCTTTCCCGGGACAGGGTTGGCACACTCCTACGAGCAGTACTTC	CASSFPGTGLAHSYEQYF
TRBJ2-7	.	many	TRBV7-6	TGTGCCAGCAGCTTAGTTGGCGCGGCCTACGAGCAGTACTTC	CASSLVGAAYEQYF
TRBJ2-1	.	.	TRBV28	TGTGCCGGCAGTTTCCGTGGACACCTTATCTCCTACAATGAGCAGTTCTTC	CAGSFRGHLISYNEQFF
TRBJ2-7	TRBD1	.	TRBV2	TGTGCCAGCAGTGAGAGGACAGGGGGCTACGAGCAGTACTTC	CASSERTGGYEQYF
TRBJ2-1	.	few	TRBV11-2	TGTGCCAGCAGAGAGGAAGGGGCCTCCTACAATGAGCAGTTCTTC	CASREEGASYNEQFF
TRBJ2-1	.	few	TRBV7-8	TGTGCCAGCAGCTTAGCTTGGGGCGGACTGACCTACAATGAGCAGTTCTTC	CASSLAWGGLTYNEQFF
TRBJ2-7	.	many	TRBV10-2	TGCGCCAGCAGTGAGTTCAGGGGCCAGCATGTTCAGTACTTC	CASSEFRGQHVQYF
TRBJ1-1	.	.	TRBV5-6	TGTGCCAGCAGCTGGGGGTCCGGCTGGGCTGAAGCTTTCTTT	CASSWGSGWAEAFF
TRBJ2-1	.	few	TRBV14	TGTGCCAGCAGAAAAGAACAGGGTCATGTAAATGAGCAGTTCTTC	CASRKEQGHVNEQFF
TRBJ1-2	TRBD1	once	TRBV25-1	TGTGCCAGCAGTGAGTGGACAGGGGGGAACTATGGCTACACCTTC	CASSEWTGGNYGYTF
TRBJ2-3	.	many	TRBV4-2	TGTGCCAGCAGCAGCAGGGTTGCCCGCCACAGCACAGATACGCAGTATTTT	CASSSRVARHSTDTQYF
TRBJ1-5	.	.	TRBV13	TGTGCCAGCAGCTTAGGAAGAAACCCCAATCAGCCCCAGCATTTT	CASSLGRNPNQPQHF
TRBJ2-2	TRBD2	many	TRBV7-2	TGTGCCAGCAGCTTACCCCCGGGACTAGCGGGGGGGACGAACACCGGGGAGCTGTTTTTT	CASSLPPGLAGGTNTGELFF
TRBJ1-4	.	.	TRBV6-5	TGTGCCAGCAGTTCAAACTATGGCGAAAAACTGTTTTTT	CASSSNYGEKLFF
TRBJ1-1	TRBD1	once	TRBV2	TGTGCCAGCAGTGATGTAGACAGGGGCACTGAAGCTTTCTTT	CASSDVDRGTEAFF
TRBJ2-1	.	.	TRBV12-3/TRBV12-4	TGTGCCAGCAGATTCGGTCCTCATATCGACAATGAGCAGTTCTTC	CASRFGPHIDNEQFF
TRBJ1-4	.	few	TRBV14	TGTGCCAGCAGCCAAGGGTGGAGGGGAGCGGCTAATGAAAAACTGTTTTTT	CASSQGWRGAANEKLFF
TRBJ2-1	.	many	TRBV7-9	TGTGCCAGCAGGCCTTTTGTCTACAATGAGCAGTTCTTC	CASRPFVYNEQFF
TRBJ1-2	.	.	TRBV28	TGTGCCAGCACTAAAAATAGTCGGCAGGCTACTAACTATGGCTACACCTTC	CASTKNSRQATNYGYTF
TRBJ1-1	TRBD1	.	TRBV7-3	TGTGCCAGCAGCGAGGTACAGGGGGCGTCGACTGAAGCTTTCTTT	CASSEVQGASTEAFF
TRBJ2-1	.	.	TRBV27	TGTGCCAGCAGTTTTGGGGGGGCTGAGCAGTTCTTC	CASSFGGAEQFF
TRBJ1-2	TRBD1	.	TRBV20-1	TGCAGTGCTAGGGGACAGAAGATCGGGCTATACTATGGCTACACCTTC	CSARGQKIGLYYGYTF
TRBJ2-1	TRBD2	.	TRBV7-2	TGTGCCAGCAACTTAACGGGGCTTTTGGGGGGGAGCTCCTACAATGAGCAGTTCTTC	CASNLTGLLGGSSYNEQFF
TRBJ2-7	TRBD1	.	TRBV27	TGTGCCAGCAGTTTAGTACAGGGGGCGGGCGAGCAGTACTTC	CASSLVQGAGEQYF
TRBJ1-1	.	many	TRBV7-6	TGTGCCAGCAGCTTAGAGAGGGTGACTGAAGCTTTCTTT	CASSLERVTEAFF
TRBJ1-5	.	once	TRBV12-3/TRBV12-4	TGTGCCAGCAGTTTTGGGGACTGTCAGCCCCAGCATTTT	CASSFGDCQPQHF
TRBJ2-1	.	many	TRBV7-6	TGTGCCAGCAGCCCCATTGGAAGCGGTAACAATGAGCAGTTCTTC	CASSPIGSGNNEQFF